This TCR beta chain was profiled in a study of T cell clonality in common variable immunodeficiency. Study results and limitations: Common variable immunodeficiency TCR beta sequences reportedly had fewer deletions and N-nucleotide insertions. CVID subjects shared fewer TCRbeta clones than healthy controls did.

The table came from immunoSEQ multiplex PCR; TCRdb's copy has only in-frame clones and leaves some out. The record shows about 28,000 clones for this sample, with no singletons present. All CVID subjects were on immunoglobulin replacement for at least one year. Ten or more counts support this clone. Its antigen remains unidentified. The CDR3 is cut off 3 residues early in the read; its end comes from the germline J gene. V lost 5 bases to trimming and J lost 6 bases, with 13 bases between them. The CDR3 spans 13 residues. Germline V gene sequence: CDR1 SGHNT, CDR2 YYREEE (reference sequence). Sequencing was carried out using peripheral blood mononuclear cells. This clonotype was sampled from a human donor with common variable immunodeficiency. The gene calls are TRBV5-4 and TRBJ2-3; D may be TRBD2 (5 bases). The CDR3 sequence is CASSFPGVDTQYF. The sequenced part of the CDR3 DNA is TGTGCCAGCAGTTTCCCCGGGGTGGATACG.